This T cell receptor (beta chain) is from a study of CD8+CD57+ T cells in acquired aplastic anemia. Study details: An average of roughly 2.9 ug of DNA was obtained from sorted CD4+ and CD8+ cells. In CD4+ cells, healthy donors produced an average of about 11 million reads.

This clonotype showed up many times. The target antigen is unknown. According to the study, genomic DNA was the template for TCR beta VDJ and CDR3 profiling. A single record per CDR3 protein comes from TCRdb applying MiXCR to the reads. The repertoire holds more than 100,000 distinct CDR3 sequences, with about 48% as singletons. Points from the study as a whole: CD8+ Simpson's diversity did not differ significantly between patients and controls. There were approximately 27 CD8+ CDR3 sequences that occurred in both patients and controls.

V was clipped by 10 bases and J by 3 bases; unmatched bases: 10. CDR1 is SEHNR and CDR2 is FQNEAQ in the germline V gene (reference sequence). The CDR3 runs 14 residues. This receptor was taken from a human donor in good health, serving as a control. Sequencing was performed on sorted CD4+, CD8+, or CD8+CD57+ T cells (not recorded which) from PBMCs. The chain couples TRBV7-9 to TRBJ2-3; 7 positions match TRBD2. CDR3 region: CAIEGGSFTDTQYF. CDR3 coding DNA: TGTGCCATCGAGGGAGGGTCGTTTACAGATACGCAGTATTTT.